A single T cell receptor beta chain is shown here with its context. Its target is unknown. The CDR3 is 17 residues long. Germline loops: CDR1 SGHTA, CDR2 FQGNSA. The ends lost 1 base at V and 3 bases at J; junction bases unmatched: 10. This PCR relied on a set of 60 Vbeta primers and 13 Jbeta primers. As originally analysed: Counted up in a later analysis, unique TCR beta chains came to roughly 80 million, with around 12 million shared. The method was immunoSEQ multiplex PCR; TCRdb's version includes in-frame clones alone and lacks a portion of them. Clone size and V and J calls were adopted from that table, with D and trimming inferred from the DNA. This table has about 170,000 clones, around 86% appearing once. The entry originates in a study of cytomegalovirus exposure and HLA in healthy donors. Turning to the study itself: Genotyping showed roughly 76% of almost 400 donors falling in the Caucasian-associated ancestry cluster. Findings of the study overall: Later analysis identified several of the most significant clusters that appeared linked to common viral pathogens. A reported reduction in N-insertions relative to the approximately 600-donor mean was seen in an Asian-associated ancestry cluster in a later analysis.

What was sequenced was PBMCs. This clonotype originated in a male donor in good health and CMV-seronegative. The chain combines TRBV7-2 with TRBJ2-7; 9 bases are shared with TRBD2. This chain's CDR3 is CASSLGSERGVNYEQYF. Here the CDR3 DNA reads TGTGCCAGCAGCTTAGGATCGGAGCGGGGGGTAAACTACGAGCAGTACTTC.